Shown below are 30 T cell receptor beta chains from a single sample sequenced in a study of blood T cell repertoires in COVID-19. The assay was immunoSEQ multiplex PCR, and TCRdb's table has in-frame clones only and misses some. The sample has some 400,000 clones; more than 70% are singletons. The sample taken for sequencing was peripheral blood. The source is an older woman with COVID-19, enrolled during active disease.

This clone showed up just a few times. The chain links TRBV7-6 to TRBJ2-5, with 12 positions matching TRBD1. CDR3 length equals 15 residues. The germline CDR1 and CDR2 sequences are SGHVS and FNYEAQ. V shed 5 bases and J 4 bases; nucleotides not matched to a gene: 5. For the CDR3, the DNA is TGTGCCAGCAGCATAGGGACAGGGGGCGGAGAGACCCAGTACTTC. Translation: CASSIGTGGGETQYF.

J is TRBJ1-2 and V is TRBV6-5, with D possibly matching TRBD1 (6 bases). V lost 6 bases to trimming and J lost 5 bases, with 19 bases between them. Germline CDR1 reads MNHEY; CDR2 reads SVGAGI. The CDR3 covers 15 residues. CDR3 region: CASRALQGELYGYTF. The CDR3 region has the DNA TGTGCCAGCAGAGCCCTACAGGGAGAACTATATGGCTACACCTTC.

The CDR3 spells CASRRWRSNYGYTF. Written as DNA, the CDR3 is TGTGCCAGCCGACGATGGAGATCTAACTATGGCTACACCTTC. V and J are TRBV6-5 and TRBJ1-2, with unresolved D. V was cut by 8 bases and J by 0 bases, with 13 bases left in between. Germline CDR1 is MNHEY and CDR2 is SVGAGI. This CDR3 is 14 amino acids long.

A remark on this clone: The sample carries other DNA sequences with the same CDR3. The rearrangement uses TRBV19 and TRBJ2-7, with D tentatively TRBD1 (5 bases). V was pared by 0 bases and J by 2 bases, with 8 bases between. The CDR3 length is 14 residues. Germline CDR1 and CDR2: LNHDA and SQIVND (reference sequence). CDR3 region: CASSIDQGAYEQYF. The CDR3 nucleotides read TGTGCCAGTAGTATAGATCAAGGGGCCTACGAGCAGTACTTC. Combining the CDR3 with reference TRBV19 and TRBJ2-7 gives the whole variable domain DGGITQSPKYLFRKEGQNVTLSCEQNLNHDAMYWYRQDPGQGLRLIYYSQIVNDFQKGDIAEGYSVSREKKESFPLTVTSAQKNPTAFYLCASSIDQGAYEQYFGPGTRLTVT.

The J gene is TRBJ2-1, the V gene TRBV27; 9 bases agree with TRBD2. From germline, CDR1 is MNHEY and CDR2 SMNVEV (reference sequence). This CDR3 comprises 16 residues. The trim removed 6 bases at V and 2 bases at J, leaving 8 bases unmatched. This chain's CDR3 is CASSRPSGVTYNEQFF. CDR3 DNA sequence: TGTGCCAGCAGCCGTCCTAGCGGGGTGACCTACAATGAGCAGTTCTTC.

In DNA, the CDR3 is TGTGCCAGCAGGAGGACCCGGGACAGGGGTGTCTACGAGCAGTACTTC. It yields the protein CASRRTRDRGVYEQYF. J is TRBJ2-7 and V is TRBV7-9; 10 bases are shared with TRBD1. From germline, CDR1 is SEHNR and CDR2 FQNEAQ (reference sequence). The junction had 11 bases not matched to a gene; V was cut back by 6 bases and J by 3 bases. The CDR3 has 16 amino acids.

Written as DNA, the CDR3 is TGTGCCAGCAGTTTGGGCAGGGGTTGGACTGAAGCTTTCTTT. Translated: CASSLGRGWTEAFF. The chain recombines TRBV28 with TRBJ1-1, with a tentative D call TRBD1 (6 bases). Germline V gives CDR1 MDHEN, CDR2 SYDVKM. V lost 3 bases and J 5 bases, leaving 13 bases between the germline ends. The length of the CDR3 is 14 residues.

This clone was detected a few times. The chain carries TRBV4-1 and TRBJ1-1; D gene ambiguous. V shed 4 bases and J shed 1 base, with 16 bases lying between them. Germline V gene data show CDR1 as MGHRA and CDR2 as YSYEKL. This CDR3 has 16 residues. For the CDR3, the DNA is TGCGCCAGCAGCCCCGAACCATGGCTGTCGAACACTGAAGCTTTCTTT. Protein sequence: CASSPEPWLSNTEAFF.

CDR3 DNA: TGCGCCAGCAGCTCCCGGACAGGGACAAATTCACCCCTCCACTTT. It codes for CASSSRTGTNSPLHF. The chain combines TRBV5-1 with TRBJ1-6; 8 bases are a match to TRBD1. Germline V gives CDR1 SGHRS, CDR2 YFSETQ. The CDR3 is 15 amino acids. The V gene end was trimmed by 3 bases and the J gene end by 7 bases; junction bases not matched to a gene: 6.

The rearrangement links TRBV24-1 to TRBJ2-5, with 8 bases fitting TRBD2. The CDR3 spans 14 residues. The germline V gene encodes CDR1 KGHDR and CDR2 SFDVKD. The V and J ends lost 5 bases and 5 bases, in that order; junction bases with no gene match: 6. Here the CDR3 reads CATSAGGIRETQYF. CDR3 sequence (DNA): TGTGCCACCAGTGCGGGGGGGATTAGGGAGACCCAGTACTTC.

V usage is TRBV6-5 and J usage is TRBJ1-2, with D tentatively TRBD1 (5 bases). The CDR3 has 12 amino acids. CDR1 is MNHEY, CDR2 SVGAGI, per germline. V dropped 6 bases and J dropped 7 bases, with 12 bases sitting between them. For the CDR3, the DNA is TGTGCCAGCAGCAGGGAGGCATTTGGCTACACCTTC. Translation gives CASSREAFGYTF.

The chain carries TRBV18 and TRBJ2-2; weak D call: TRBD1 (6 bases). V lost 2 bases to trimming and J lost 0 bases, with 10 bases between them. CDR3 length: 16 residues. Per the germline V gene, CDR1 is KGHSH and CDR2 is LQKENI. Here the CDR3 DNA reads TGTGCCAGCTCACCAACCGGGACACCGAACACCGGGGAGCTGTTTTTT. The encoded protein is CASSPTGTPNTGELFF.

The CDR3 DNA reads TGTGCCAGCAGAAAGGACAGGGCGAAGATCTACGAGCAGTACTTC. This encodes CASRKDRAKIYEQYF. The chain carries TRBV28 and TRBJ2-7; 8 bases are shared with TRBD1. CDR1 and CDR2 from the germline V gene are MDHEN and SYDVKM. The CDR3 is 15 residues long. The V and J ends lost 6 bases and 3 bases, in that order; junction bases with no gene match: 10. Variable domain in full (rest from reference TRBV28 and TRBJ2-7): DVKVTQSSRYLVKRTGEKVFLECVQDMDHENMFWYRQDPGLGLRLIYFSYDVKMKEKGDIPEGYSVSREKKERFSLILESASTNQTSMYLCASRKDRAKIYEQYFGPGTRLTVT.

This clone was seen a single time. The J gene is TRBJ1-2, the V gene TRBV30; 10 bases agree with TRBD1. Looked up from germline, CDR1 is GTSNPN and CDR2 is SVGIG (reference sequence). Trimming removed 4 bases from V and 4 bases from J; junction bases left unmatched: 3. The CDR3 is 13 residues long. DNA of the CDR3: TGTGCCTGGATCCGGGACAGGGGCTATGGCTACACCTTC. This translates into CAWIRDRGYGYTF.

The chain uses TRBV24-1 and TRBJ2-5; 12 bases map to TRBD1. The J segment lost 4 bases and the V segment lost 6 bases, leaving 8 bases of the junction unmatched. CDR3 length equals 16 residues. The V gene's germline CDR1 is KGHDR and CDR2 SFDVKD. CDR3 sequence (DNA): TGTGCCACCAGTTCGTCGGGACAGGGGGCCCCAGAGACCCAGTACTTC. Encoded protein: CATSSSGQGAPETQYF.

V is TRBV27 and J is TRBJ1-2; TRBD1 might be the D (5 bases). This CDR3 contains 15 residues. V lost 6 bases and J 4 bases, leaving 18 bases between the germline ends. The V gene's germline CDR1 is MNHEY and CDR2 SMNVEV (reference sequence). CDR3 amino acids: CASRPGRFSGYGYTF. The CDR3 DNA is TGTGCCAGCAGACCAGGGAGGTTCAGTGGCTATGGCTACACCTTC.

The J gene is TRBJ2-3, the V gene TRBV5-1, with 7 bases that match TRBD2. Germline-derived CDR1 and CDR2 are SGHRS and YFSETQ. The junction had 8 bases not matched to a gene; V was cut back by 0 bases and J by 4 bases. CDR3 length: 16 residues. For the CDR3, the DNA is TGCGCCAGCAGCTTGGCTCACGGGGGGAGCGCAGATACGCAGTATTTT. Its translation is CASSLAHGGSADTQYF.

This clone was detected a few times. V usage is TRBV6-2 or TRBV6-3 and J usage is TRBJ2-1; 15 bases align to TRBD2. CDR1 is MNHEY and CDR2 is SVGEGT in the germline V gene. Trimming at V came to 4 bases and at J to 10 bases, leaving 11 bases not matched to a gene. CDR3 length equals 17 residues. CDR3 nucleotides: TGTGCCAGCAGTTGGACTAGCGGGGGGGCGGTCCGCGGAGAGCAGTTCTTC. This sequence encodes CASSWTSGGAVRGEQFF.

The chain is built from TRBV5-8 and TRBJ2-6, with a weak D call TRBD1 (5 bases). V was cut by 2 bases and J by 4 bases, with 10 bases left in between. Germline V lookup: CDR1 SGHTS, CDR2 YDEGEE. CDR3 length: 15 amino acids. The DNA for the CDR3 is TGTGCCAGCAGCTTCACAGGCGCCGGGGCCAACGTCCTGACTTTC. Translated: CASSFTGAGANVLTF.

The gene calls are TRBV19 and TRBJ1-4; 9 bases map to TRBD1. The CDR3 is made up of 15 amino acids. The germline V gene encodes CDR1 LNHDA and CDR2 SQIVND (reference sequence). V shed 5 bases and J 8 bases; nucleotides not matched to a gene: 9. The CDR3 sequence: CASSSRQGVEEKLFF. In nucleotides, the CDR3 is TGTGCCAGTAGTTCCAGACAGGGGGTAGAGGAAAAACTGTTTTTT.

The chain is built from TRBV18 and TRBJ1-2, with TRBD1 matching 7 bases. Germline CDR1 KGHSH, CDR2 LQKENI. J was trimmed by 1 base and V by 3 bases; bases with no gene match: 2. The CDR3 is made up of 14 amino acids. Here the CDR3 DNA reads TGTGCCAGCTCACCCAGGGGGGATAACTATGGCTACACCTTC. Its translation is CASSPRGDNYGYTF.

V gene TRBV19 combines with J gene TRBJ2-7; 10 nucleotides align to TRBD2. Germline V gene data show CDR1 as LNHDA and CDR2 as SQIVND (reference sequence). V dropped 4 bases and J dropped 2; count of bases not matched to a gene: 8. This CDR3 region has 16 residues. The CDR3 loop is CASSTGLALRTYEQYF. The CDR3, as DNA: TGTGCCAGTAGTACGGGACTAGCGCTAAGAACCTACGAGCAGTACTTC.

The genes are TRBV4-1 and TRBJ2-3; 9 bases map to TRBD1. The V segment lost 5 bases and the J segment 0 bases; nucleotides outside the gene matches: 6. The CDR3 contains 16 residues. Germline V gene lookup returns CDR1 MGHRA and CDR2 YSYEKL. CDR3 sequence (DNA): TGCGCCAGCAGCACCGGACAGGGGACTAGCACAGATACGCAGTATTTT. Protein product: CASSTGQGTSTDTQYF.

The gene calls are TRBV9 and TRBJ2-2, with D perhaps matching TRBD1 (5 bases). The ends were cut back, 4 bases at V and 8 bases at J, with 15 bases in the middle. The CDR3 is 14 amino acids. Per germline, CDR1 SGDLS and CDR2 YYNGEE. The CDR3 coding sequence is TGTGCCAGCAGCCCGACCCGGACACCGGGGGAGCTGTTTTTT. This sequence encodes CASSPTRTPGELFF.

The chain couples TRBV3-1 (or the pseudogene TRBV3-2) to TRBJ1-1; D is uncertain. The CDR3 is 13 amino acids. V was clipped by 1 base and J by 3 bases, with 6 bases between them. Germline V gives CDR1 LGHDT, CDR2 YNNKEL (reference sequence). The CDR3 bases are TGTGCCAGCAGCCAAGGTGCGTACACTGAAGCTTTCTTT. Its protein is CASSQGAYTEAFF.

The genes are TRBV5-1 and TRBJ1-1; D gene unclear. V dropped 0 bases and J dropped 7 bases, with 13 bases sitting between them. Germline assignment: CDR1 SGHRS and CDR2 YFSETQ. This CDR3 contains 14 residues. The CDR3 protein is CASSLDGFEDEAFF. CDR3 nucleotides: TGCGCCAGCAGCTTGGATGGGTTCGAGGATGAAGCTTTCTTT.

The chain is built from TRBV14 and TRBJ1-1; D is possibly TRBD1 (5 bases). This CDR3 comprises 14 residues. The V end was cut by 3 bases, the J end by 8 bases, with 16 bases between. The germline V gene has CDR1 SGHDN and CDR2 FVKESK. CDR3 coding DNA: TGTGCCAGCAGCCACCTGGGGCGGTCTGAGGAAGCTTTCTTT. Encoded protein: CASSHLGRSEEAFF.

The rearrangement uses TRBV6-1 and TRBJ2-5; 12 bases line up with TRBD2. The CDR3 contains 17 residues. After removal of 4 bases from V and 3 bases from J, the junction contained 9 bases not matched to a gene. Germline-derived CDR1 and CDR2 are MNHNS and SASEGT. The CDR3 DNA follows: TGTGCCAGCAGTGGGGAGACTAGCGGGGGAAATAAAGAGACCCAGTACTTC. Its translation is CASSGETSGGNKETQYF.

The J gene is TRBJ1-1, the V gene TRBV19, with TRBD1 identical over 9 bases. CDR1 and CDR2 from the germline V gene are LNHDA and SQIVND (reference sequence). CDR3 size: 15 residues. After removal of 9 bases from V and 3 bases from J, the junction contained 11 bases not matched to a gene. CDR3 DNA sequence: TGTGCCAGCGGTCCGGGACAGGGCTTACACACTGAAGCTTTCTTT. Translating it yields CASGPGQGLHTEAFF.

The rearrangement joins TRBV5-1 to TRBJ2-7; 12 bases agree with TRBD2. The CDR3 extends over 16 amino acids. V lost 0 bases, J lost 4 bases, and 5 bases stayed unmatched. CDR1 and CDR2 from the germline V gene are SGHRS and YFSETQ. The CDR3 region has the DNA TGCGCCAGCAGCTTGGGGCCCACTAGCGGGGGGTACGAGCAGTACTTC. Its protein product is CASSLGPTSGGYEQYF.